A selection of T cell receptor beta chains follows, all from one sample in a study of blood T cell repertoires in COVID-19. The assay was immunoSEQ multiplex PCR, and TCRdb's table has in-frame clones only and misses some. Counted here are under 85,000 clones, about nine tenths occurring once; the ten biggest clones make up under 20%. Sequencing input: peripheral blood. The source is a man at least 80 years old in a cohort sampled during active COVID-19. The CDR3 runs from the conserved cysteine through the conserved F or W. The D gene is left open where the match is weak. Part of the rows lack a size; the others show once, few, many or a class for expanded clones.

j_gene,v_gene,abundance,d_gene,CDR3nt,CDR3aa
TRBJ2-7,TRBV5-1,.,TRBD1,TGCGCCAGCAGCAAGGGACAGGGTGGAAGGTACGAGCAGTACTTC,CASSKGQGGRYEQYF
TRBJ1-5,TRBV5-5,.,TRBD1,TGTGCCAGCAGCTTCAGACAGGGAGACAATCAGCCCCAGCATTTT,CASSFRQGDNQPQHF
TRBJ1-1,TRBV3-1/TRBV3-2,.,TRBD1,TGTGCCAGCAGCCAACCGGGACAGGGACCGGCTTTCTTT,CASSQPGQGPAFF
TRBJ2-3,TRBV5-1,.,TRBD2,TGCGCCAGCAGCTCGGGAGGTTCAGGCAGGGGCACAGATACGCAGTATTTT,CASSSGGSGRGTDTQYF
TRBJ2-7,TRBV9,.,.,TGTGCCAGCAGCGTAGGGGGTGGGCTAGCCGGGCCCTACGAGCAGTACTTC,CASSVGGGLAGPYEQYF
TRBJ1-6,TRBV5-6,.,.,TGTGCCAGCAGCTTGAGGTCGGGAAGGTCGGATTCACCCCTCCACTTT,CASSLRSGRSDSPLHF
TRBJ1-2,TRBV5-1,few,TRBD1,TGCGCCAGCAGCGTTTCCGGACAGGGGAACTATGGCTACACCTTC,CASSVSGQGNYGYTF
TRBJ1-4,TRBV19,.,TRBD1,TGTGCCAGTGAAAGGGGGCCAAACGAAAAACTGTTTTTT,CASERGPNEKLFF
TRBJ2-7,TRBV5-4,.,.,TGTGCCAGCAGCTTCGGTGAACACGAGCAGTACTTC,CASSFGEHEQYF
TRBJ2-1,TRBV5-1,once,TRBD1,TGCGCCAGCAGCTCCCGGGACAGAGGGATCAATGAGCAGTTCTTC,CASSSRDRGINEQFF
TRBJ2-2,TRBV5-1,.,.,TGCGCCAGCAGCTTGGAGGGACACCCGATGGCCGGGGAGCTGTTTTTT,CASSLEGHPMAGELFF
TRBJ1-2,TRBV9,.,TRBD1,TGTGCCAGCAGCGTAGGCCCAGGGGGCATCTATGGCTACACCTTC,CASSVGPGGIYGYTF
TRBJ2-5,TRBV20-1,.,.,TGCAGTGCTAGTGGGACATCAAACGAGGAGACCCAGTACTTC,CSASGTSNEETQYF
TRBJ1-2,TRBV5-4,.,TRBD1,TGTGCCAGCAGACTTTGGACAGGGAGGGATGGCTACACCTTC,CASRLWTGRDGYTF
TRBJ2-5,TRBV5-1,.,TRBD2,TGCGCCAGCAGCTTGACCCCCGGGACTAGCGGGGGCGCGACCCAGTACTTC,CASSLTPGTSGGATQYF
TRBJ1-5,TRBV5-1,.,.,TGCGCCAGCAGCTTGGACAGCGGGAATCAGCCCCAGCATTTT,CASSLDSGNQPQHF
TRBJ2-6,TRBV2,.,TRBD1,TGTGCCAGCAGTCAGGGGGCAGGGGGTGGGGCCAACGTCCTGACTTTC,CASSQGAGGGANVLTF
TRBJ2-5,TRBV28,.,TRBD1,TGTGCCAGCGGACCATGGACAGGGAACATGGCGGGGCAAGAGACCCAGTACTTC,CASGPWTGNMAGQETQYF
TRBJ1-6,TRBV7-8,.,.,TGTGCCAGCAGCTTAGGGGACAAGAGCTATAATTCACCCCTCCACTTT,CASSLGDKSYNSPLHF
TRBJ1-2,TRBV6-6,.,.,TGTGCCAGCAGTTTTGGGCAGGGCAACTATGGCTACACCTTC,CASSFGQGNYGYTF
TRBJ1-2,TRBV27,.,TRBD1,TGTGCCAGCAGTTTACTGGGACAGTCTTCTAACTATGGCTACACCTTC,CASSLLGQSSNYGYTF
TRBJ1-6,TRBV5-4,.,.,TGTGCCAGCAGCTTGGGGACTAGACGAAGCCCGAATTCACCCCTCCACTTT,CASSLGTRRSPNSPLHF